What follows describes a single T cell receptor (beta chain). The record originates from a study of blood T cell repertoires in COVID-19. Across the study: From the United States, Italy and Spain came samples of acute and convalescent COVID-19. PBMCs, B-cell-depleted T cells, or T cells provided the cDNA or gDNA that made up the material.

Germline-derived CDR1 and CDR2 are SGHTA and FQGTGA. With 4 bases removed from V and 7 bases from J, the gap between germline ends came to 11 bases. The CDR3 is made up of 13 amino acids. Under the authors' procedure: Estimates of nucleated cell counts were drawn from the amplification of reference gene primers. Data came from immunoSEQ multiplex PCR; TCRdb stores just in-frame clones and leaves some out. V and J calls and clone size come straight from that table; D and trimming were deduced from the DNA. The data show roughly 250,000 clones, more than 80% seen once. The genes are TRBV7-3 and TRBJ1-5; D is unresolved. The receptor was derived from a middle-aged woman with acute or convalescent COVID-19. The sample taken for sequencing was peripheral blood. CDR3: CASSSRTGQPQHF. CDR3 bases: TGTGCCAGCAGCTCTAGGACGGGGCAGCCCCAGCATTTT.